This T cell receptor (beta chain) was sequenced for a study of blood T cell repertoires in COVID-19 (dated by TCRdb to 2020 to 2021). Notes on the research overall: Samples from collaborators originated in the United States, Italy and Spain and spanned both the acute and convalescent phases of COVID-19. The material from the prospective study consisted of cDNA or gDNA derived from T cells, B-cell-depleted T cells, or PBMCs. Deeply sampled blood TCRbeta repertoires from subjects exposed to, actively infected with, or recovered from COVID-19 were included in the dataset. The repertoires were released in a freely available public database meant as a resource for research on the immune response to SARS-CoV-2. Samples came from the ongoing ImmuneRACE study (first 160 participants) plus 1,254 subjects from 6 global collaborators. A de-identified subject ID, COVID-19 status, age in years and sex were almost always included in the sample metadata. HLA class I and class II types, where available, came from metadata supplied by the sample provider rather than from assay-based typing.

Its CDR3 holds 17 amino acids, cysteine through phenylalanine. The DNA shown is the 51-base CDR3, in frame from base 1. V is cut by 5 bases and J by 4 bases, and the space between the germline ends is 23 bases. In the germline V gene, CDR1 corresponds to KGHDR and CDR2 to SFDVKD. What the study reported, not specific to this receptor: How much clinical and demographic metadata was included differed by source and by participant, and the metadata was provided uncurated.

This clone was seen only once. Which antigen it targets is not known. No quality values exist for individual bases; no much larger clone is one base distant. TCRbeta CDR3 regions were amplified from genomic DNA by means of the immunoSEQ Assay, a bias-controlled multiplex PCR. On the authors' methods: Within the assay, amplification of reference gene primers was used to estimate how many nucleated cells each sample contained. To quantify the absolute abundance of each unique TCRbeta CDR3 rearrangement, sequence reads were collapsed and filtered. Productive Simpson clonality was computed per sample as the square root of Simpson's diversity index over productive rearrangements. TCRdb obtained this table from immuneACCESS and retained in-frame rearrangements with V and J assigned. These tables miss some clones; where compared with another copy, unresolved V genes account for less than half of the shortfall, and the remainder is unexplained. The DNA gave D and trimming, while V, J and clone size come from that table. The sample includes 250,000 to 300,000 clones, with around 88% observed a single time. Of the sample, around 5.4% is held by the ten largest clones.

Whole blood was collected in K2EDTA tubes by collaborating institutions according to the institutions' own protocols. Collaborator samples were shipped for TCRbeta analysis as frozen whole blood, isolated PBMCs, or DNA extracted from either sample type. The origin of this receptor is an elderly man with acute or convalescent COVID-19. Recombination joined TRBV24-1 with TRBJ2-7, and perhaps TRBD2 as D gene, on 5 matching bases. Sequences were obtained from peripheral blood. The bases read TGTGCCACCAGTGCCCCATGGGCGGAACCCGAGGGATACGAGCAGTACTTC. Its product reads: CATSAPWAEPEGYEQYF.